The TCR beta chain described here comes from a study of T cell repertoires in cytomegalovirus infection. The overall study: Signatures in public TCR beta sequences pointed to both CMV infection and matching HLA type. Points from the study as a whole: Clonotypes of TCR beta that were HLA-C-restricted and CMV-specific dominated the ex vivo response.

Each CDR3 protein gets one entry after TCRdb re-called the reads with MiXCR. Here the sample spans about 770,000 distinct CDR3 sequences, around 29% being singletons. In its sample, this clonotype was seen a few times. Its antigen is undetermined. Germline loops: CDR1 SGHKS, CDR2 YYEKEE (reference sequence). Trimming took off 7 bases at V and 6 bases at J, with 9 bases between the two ends. The CDR3 loop spans 11 amino acids. This receptor was obtained from a human donor in good health (CMV status not recorded). Some clones in this sample may be carry-over from other donors' samples. This sample comprised cultured CD8+ T cells from PBMCs, obtained from culture after CMV antigen stimulation. The chain employs TRBV5-5 and TRBJ2-3; the D gene is possibly TRBD2 (5 bases). DNA of the CDR3: TGTGCCAGCGAGAGGGCGGATACGCAGTATTTT. As protein: CASERADTQYF.